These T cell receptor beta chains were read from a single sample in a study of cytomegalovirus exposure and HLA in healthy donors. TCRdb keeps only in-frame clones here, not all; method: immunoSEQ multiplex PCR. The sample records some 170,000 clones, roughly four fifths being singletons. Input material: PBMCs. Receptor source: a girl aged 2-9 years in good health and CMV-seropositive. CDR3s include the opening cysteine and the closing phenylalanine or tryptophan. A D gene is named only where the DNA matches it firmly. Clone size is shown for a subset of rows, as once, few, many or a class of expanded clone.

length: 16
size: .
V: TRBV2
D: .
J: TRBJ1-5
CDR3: CASRSRRGVGNQPQHF
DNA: TGTGCCAGCAGGTCCCGGCGGGGGGTAGGCAATCAGCCCCAGCATTTT

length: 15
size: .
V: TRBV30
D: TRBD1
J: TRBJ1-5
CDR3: CAMGQGDYGNQPQHF
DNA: TGTGCCATGGGACAGGGGGATTACGGCAATCAGCCCCAGCATTTT

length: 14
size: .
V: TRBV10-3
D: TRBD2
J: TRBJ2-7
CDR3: CAIGSGRLRYEQYF
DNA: TGTGCCATCGGTAGCGGGAGGCTTCGCTACGAGCAGTACTTC

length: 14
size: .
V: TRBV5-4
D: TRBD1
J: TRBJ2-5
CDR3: CASSYTGTEETQYF
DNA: TGTGCCAGCAGCTATACCGGGACAGAAGAGACCCAGTACTTC

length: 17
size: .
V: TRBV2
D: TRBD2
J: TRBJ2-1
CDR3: CASSELWGTRGDNEQFF
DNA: TGTGCCAGCAGTGAATTGTGGGGGACTAGAGGGGACAATGAGCAGTTCTTC

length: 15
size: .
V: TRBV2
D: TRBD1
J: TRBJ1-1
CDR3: CASRPEQGGNTEAFF
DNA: TGTGCCAGCAGGCCCGAACAGGGGGGAAACACTGAAGCTTTCTTT

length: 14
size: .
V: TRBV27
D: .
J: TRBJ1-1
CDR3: CASSFQFGNTEAFF
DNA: TGTGCCAGCAGCTTCCAGTTTGGGAACACTGAAGCTTTCTTT

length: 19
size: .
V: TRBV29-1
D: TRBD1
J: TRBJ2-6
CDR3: CSVDGVPGQSDSGANVLTF
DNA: TGCAGCGTTGACGGAGTGCCGGGACAGTCCGACTCTGGGGCCAACGTCCTGACTTTC

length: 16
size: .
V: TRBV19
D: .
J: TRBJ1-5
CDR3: CASKGQGGPSNQPQHF
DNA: TGTGCCAGTAAAGGTCAGGGCGGCCCCAGCAATCAGCCCCAGCATTTT

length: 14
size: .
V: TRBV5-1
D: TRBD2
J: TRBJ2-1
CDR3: CASSVSGSGNEQFF
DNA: TGCGCCAGCAGCGTTAGCGGGAGTGGGAATGAGCAGTTCTTC

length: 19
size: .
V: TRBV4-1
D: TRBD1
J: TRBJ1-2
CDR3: CASSTRILIFGTDSYGYTF
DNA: TGCGCCAGCAGCACGCGAATTCTCATCTTCGGGACAGACTCCTATGGCTACACCTTC

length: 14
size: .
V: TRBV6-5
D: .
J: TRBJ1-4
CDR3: CASSYATGGEKLFF
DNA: TGTGCCAGCAGTTACGCGACAGGAGGTGAAAAACTGTTTTTT

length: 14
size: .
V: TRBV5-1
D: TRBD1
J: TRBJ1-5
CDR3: CASSPGGIGQPQHF
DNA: TGCGCCAGCAGTCCAGGGGGCATTGGTCAGCCCCAGCATTTT

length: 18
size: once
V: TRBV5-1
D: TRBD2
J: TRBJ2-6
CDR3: CASRSSAGGSAGANVLTF
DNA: TGCGCCAGCAGATCATCTGCGGGGGGGTCGGCTGGGGCCAACGTCCTGACTTTC

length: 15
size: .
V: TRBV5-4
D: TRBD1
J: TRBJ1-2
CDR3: CASSPGRTGDEGYTF
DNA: TGTGCCAGCAGCCCCGGCCGGACAGGGGATGAAGGCTACACCTTC

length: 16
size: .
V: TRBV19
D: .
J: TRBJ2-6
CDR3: CASSIRGGSGANVLTF
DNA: TGTGCCAGTAGTATAAGGGGGGGCAGTGGGGCCAACGTCCTGACTTTC

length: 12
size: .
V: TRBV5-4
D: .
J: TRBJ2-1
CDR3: CASSLGQAEQFF
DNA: TGTGCCAGCAGCTTGGGTCAGGCCGAGCAGTTCTTC

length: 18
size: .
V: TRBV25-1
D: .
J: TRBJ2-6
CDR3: CASSEYEGAPTGANVLTF
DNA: TGTGCCAGCAGTGAATACGAGGGTGCACCGACTGGGGCCAACGTCCTGACTTTC

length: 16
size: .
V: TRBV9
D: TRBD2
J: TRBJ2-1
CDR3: CASSVDSGRAYDEQFF
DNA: TGTGCCAGCAGCGTAGATAGCGGGAGGGCCTATGATGAGCAGTTCTTC

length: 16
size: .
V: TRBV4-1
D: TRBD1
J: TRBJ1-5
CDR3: CASSHPPGGFDQPQHF
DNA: TGCGCCAGCAGCCATCCCCCAGGGGGATTCGATCAGCCCCAGCATTTT

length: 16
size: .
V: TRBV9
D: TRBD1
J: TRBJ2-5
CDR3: CASSVDAGGKRETQYF
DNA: TGTGCCAGCAGCGTAGATGCAGGGGGAAAGAGGGAGACCCAGTACTTC

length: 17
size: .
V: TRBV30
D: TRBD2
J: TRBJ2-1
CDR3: CAWSPGLAGGFGNEQFF
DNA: TGTGCCTGGAGTCCAGGACTAGCGGGAGGGTTTGGTAATGAGCAGTTCTTC

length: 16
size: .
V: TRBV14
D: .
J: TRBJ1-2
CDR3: CASSQLGAGGDYGYTF
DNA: TGTGCCAGCAGCCAACTTGGGGCCGGGGGGGACTATGGCTACACCTTC

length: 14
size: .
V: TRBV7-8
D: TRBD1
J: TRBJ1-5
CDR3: CASSLGQGNQPQHF
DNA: TGTGCCAGCAGCTTAGGACAGGGAAATCAGCCCCAGCATTTT

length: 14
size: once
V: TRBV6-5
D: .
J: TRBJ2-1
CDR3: CASSYGLGGDEQFF
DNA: TGTGCCAGCAGTTACGGCCTAGGAGGCGATGAGCAGTTCTTC

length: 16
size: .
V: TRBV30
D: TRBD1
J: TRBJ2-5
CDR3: CAWSAHPGQKMETQYF
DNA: TGTGCCTGGAGTGCTCACCCGGGACAGAAAATGGAGACCCAGTACTTC

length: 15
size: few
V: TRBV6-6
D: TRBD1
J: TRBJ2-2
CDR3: CASSWTGGATGELFF
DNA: TGTGCCAGCAGCTGGACAGGGGGCGCAACCGGGGAGCTGTTTTTT

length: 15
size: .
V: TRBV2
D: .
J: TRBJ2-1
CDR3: CASRGGPSSYNEQFF
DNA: TGTGCCAGCAGGGGGGGGCCAAGCTCCTACAATGAGCAGTTCTTC

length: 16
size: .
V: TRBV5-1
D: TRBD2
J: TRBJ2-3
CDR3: CASSLATSGRTDTQYF
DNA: TGCGCCAGCAGCTTGGCTACTAGCGGGAGGACAGATACGCAGTATTTT

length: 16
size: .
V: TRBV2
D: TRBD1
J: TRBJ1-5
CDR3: CASSLDRGYSNQPQHF
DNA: TGTGCCAGCAGCCTTGACAGGGGGTATAGCAATCAGCCCCAGCATTTT

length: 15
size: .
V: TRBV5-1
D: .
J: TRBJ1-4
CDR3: CASRPSGSRSEKLFF
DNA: TGCGCCAGCAGGCCTTCAGGGTCCAGGAGTGAAAAACTGTTTTTT

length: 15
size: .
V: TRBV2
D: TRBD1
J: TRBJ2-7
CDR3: CASSELGTVPYEQYF
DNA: TGTGCCAGCAGTGAATTAGGGACAGTACCTTACGAGCAGTACTTC

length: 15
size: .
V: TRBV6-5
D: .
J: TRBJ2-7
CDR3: CASSLQKSFLYEQYF
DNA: TGTGCCAGCAGCTTACAGAAATCATTCCTCTACGAGCAGTACTTC

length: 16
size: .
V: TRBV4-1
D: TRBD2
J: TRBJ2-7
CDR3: CASSQERSGKSYEQYF
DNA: TGCGCCAGCAGCCAAGAAAGGAGCGGGAAGTCCTACGAGCAGTACTTC

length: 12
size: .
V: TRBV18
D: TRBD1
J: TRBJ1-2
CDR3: CASSPPTGHYTF
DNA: TGTGCCAGCTCACCACCGACAGGGCACTACACCTTC

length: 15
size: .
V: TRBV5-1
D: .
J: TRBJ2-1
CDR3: CASTNSGFSYNEQFF
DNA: TGCGCCAGCACGAACAGCGGTTTCTCCTACAATGAGCAGTTCTTC

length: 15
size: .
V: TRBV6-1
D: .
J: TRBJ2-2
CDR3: CASRALFTGSGELFF
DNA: TGTGCCAGCAGGGCCCTGTTTACAGGGAGCGGGGAGCTGTTTTTT

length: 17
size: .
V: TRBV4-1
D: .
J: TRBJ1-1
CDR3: CASSQPPPRGGNTEAFF
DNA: TGCGCCAGCAGCCAACCACCCCCCCGGGGGGGGAACACTGAAGCTTTCTTT

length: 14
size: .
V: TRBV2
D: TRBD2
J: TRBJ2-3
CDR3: CASLGTSGTDTQYF
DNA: TGTGCCAGCCTAGGGACTAGCGGCACAGATACGCAGTATTTT

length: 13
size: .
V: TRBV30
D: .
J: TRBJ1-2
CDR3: CAWSVSGNYGYTF
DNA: TGTGCCTGGAGTGTTTCCGGGAACTATGGCTACACCTTC

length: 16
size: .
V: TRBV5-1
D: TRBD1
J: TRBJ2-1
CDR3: CASSPPRTGPDNEQFF
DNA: TGCGCCAGCAGCCCACCCCGGACAGGGCCCGACAATGAGCAGTTCTTC

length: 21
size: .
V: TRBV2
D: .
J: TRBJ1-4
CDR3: CASTFHRVYGLTGVGNEKLFF
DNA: TGTGCCAGTACCTTCCACAGGGTTTATGGACTTACCGGTGTCGGTAATGAAAAACTGTTTTTT

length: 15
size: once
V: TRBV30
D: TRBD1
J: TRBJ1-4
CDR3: CVCRDRAWANEKLFF
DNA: TGTGTTTGCCGGGACAGGGCCTGGGCTAATGAAAAACTGTTTTTT

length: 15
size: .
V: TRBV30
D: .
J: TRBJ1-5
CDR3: CAWSVGGNSNQPQHF
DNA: TGTGCCTGGAGTGTGGGAGGGAATAGCAATCAGCCCCAGCATTTT

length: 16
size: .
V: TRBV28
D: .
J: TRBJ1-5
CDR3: CASSFTGKGSNQPQHF
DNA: TGTGCCAGCAGTTTCACCGGGAAAGGGAGCAATCAGCCCCAGCATTTT